The 2 T cell receptor beta chains listed next were all sequenced from one sample in a study of CD8 T cells in Susac syndrome (dated by TCRdb to the late 2010s). To prepare the library, the immunoSEQ multiplex PCR assay was applied. RNA was extracted using the RNeasy kit, and about 0.5 to 1 ug of the RNA was reverse transcribed with random hexamers. TCRdb cleaned the public reads at Q25 with fastp, built clones with MiXCR and kept in-frame beta chains. Every CDR3 protein is listed once, alongside the most common genes and DNA of its rows. The sample yields about 110,000 distinct CDR3 sequences; 96% were counted once. Together, the top ten hold just over 0.095% of the sample. Material: CD4+ T cells from PBMCs. The receptor source for this set is a human donor in good health.

The chain uses TRBV27 and TRBJ2-2; D possibly corresponds to TRBD1 (5 bases). Germline-derived CDR1 and CDR2 are MNHEY and SMNVEV (reference sequence). The CDR3 extends over 14 amino acids. V was pared by 6 bases and J by 7 bases, with 15 bases between. CDR3 DNA sequence: TGTGCCAGCAGGTTTGCAGGGTTTGGCGGGGAGCTGTTTTTT. It specifies CASRFAGFGGELFF.

J is TRBJ1-1 and V is TRBV3-1; D remains ambiguous. The V and J ends lost 0 bases and 3 bases respectively, with 8 bases between them. Germline V gene lookup returns CDR1 LGHDT and CDR2 YNNKEL (reference sequence). The CDR3 consists of 14 residues. The CDR3 nucleotides read TGTGCCAGCAGCCAAGAGTCCTCCTACACTGAAGCTTTCTTT. This translates into CASSQESSYTEAFF. The whole variable domain, remainder taken from reference TRBV3-1 and TRBJ1-1, is DTAVSQTPKYLVTQMGNDKSIKCEQNLGHDTMYWYKQDSKKFLKIMFSYNNKELIINETVPNRFSPKSPDKAHLNLHINSLELGDSAVYFCASSQESSYTEAFFGQGTRLTVV.